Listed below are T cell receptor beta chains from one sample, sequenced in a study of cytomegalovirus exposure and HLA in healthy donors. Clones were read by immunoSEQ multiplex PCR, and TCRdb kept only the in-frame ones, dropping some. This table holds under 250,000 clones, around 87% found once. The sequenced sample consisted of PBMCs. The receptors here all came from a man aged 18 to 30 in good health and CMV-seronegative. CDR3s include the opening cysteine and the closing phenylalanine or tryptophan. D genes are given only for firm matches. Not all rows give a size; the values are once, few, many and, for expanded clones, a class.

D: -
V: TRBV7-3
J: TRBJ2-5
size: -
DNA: TGTGCCAGCAGTCCCGGGATCGGTGTTCAAGAGACCCAGTACTTC
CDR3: CASSPGIGVQETQYF

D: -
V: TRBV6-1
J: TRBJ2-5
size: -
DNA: TGTGCCAGCAGTGAAATACAGGGTTGGGAGACCCAGTACTTC
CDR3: CASSEIQGWETQYF

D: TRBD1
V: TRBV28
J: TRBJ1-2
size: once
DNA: TGTGCCAGCAGTAGGCCGGGACAGATTTATGGCTACACCTTC
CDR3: CASSRPGQIYGYTF

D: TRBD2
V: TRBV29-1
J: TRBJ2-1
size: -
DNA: TGCAGCGTTAGGACTAGCGGGAAGAATGAGCAGTTCTTC
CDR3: CSVRTSGKNEQFF

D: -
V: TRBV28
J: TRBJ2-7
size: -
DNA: TGTGCCCCACAGCATGAAGGCGAGCAGTACTTC
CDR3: CAPQHEGEQYF

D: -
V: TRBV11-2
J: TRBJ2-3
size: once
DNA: TGTGCCAGCAGCCTAGGGATCCCGAAGGGGCTTCCTAGCACAGATACGCAGTATTTT
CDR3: CASSLGIPKGLPSTDTQYF

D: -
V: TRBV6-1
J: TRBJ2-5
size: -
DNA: TGTGCCAGCAGTGAATGGGCTATTAGGGAGACCCAGTACTTC
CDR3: CASSEWAIRETQYF

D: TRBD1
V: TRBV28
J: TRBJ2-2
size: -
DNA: TGTGCCAGCAGTTCTATACTACCCCAGGGGGCTACCGGGGAGCTGTTTTTT
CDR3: CASSSILPQGATGELFF

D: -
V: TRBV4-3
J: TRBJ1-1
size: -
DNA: TGCGCCAGCAGCCAAGATCTGAGCAGGCTGAACACTGAAGCTTTCTTT
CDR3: CASSQDLSRLNTEAFF

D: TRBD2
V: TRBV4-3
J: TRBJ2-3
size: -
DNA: TGCGCCAGCAGCCAGGATCTAGCGGGAGGTGGAGATACGCAGTATTTT
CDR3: CASSQDLAGGGDTQYF

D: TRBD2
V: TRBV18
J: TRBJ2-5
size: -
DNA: TGTGCCAGCTCACCTTTTCGGGGGGACCAAGAGACCCAGTACTTC
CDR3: CASSPFRGDQETQYF

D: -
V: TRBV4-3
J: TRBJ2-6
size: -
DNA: TGCGCCAGCAGCCAAGACCTGGGATCTCCGGGATCTGGGGCCAACGTCCTGACTTTC
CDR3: CASSQDLGSPGSGANVLTF

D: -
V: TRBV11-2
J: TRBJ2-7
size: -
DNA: TGTGCCAGCAGCTTAGGCGGAGACTACGAGCAGTACTTC
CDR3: CASSLGGDYEQYF

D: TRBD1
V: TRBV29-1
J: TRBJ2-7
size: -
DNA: TGCAGCGCCGAAGGCGGACAGGCGGGCTACGAGCAGTACTTC
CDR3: CSAEGGQAGYEQYF

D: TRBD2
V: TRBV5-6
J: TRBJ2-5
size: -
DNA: TGTGCCAGCAGCTTGTCGGGACTAGCGGACCACCAAGAGACCCAGTACTTC
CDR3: CASSLSGLADHQETQYF

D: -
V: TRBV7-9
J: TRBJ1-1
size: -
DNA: TGTGCCAGCAGCTTACAGGGGAGCACTGAAGCTTTCTTT
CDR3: CASSLQGSTEAFF

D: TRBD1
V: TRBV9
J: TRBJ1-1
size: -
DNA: TGTGCCAGCAGCTCACGACCTGGGACAGGAATCACTGAAGCTTTCTTT
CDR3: CASSSRPGTGITEAFF